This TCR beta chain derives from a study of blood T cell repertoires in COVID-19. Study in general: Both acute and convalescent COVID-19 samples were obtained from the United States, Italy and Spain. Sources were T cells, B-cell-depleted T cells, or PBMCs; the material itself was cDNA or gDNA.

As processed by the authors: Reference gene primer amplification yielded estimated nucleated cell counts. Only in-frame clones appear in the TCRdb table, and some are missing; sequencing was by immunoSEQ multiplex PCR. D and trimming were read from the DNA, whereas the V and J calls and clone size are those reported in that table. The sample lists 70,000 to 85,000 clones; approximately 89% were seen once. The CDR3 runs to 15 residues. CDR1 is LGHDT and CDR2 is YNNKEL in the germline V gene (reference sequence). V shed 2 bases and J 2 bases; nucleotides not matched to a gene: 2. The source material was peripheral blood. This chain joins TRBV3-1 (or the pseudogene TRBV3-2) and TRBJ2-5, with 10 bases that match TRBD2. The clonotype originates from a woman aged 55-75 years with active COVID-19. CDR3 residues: CASSQPSGGQETQYF. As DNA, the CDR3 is TGTGCCAGCAGCCAACCTAGCGGGGGTCAAGAGACCCAGTACTTC.